This T cell receptor (beta chain) was retrieved from a study of T-cell reconstitution after alpha-beta-depleted transplantation in children. Study results and caveats: Where alpha-beta T cells came from about two months after transplant was reportedly several hundred expanded graft clones. Newly generated T cells supplied most T-cell counts and diversity one year post-transplant.

Unique molecular identifiers were incorporated into the prepared TCRbeta library. TCRdb redid the calling of the PCR reads with MiXCR, one entry per CDR3 protein. The top ten clones hold less than 9% of a sample with about 290,000 distinct CDR3 sequences, around 10% of them seen once. The CDR3 spans 15 residues. Losses at the gene ends were 4 bases for V and 3 bases for J; bases not matched to a gene: 9. CDR1 and CDR2 from the germline V gene are MGHRA and YSYEKL. This clonotype has a handful of counts. The antigen remains undetermined. The origin of this receptor is a boy under three years old with acute myeloid leukemia, due to receive a stem cell transplant. The chain recombines TRBV4-1 with TRBJ2-7; 7 nucleotides line up with TRBD1. Sample: PBMCs, taken before TCRalphabeta/CD19-depleted stem cell transplant. The CDR3 DNA reads TGCGCCAGCAGCCTCTCCGGGACAGTGGGCTACGAGCAGTACTTC. Protein sequence: CASSLSGTVGYEQYF.